What follows are 7 T cell receptor beta chains derived from one specimen sequenced in a study of cytomegalovirus exposure and HLA in healthy donors. The PCR made use of 60 Vbeta and 13 Jbeta primers. Profiled with immunoSEQ multiplex PCR; TCRdb holds only in-frame clones, not every one. Counted here are 150,000 to 200,000 clones, roughly 82% occurring once; the ten biggest clones make up approximately 0.51%. The sample was PBMCs. The receptors were gathered from a woman aged 45-59 years in good health and CMV-seronegative.

V usage is TRBV19 and J usage is TRBJ2-2, with 11 bases identical to TRBD1. This CDR3 has 16 residues. Per germline, CDR1 LNHDA and CDR2 SQIVND (reference sequence). V lost 4 bases, J lost 6 bases, and 7 bases stayed unmatched. The CDR3 nucleotides are TGTGCCAGTAGTAGACGGGACAGGGGGAAATCCGGGGAGCTGTTTTTT. This sequence encodes CASSRRDRGKSGELFF.

This sequence joins TRBV18 and TRBJ1-3; 8 bases map to TRBD1. The CDR3 runs 16 residues. Germline trimming cut 2 bases from V and 4 bases from J; bases unmatched to any gene: 7. CDR1 KGHSH and CDR2 LQKENI come from the germline V gene. CDR3 residues: CASSPGTGERGNTIYF. CDR3 nucleotide sequence: TGTGCCAGCTCACCAGGGACAGGAGAAAGAGGAAACACCATATATTTT.

This clone appeared a single time. Its ends do not fully match the called genes, so a read error is possible. J is TRBJ1-4 and V is TRBV15, with D hard to call. Germline V CDR1 and CDR2: LNHNV, YYDKDF (reference sequence). The CDR3 is made up of 14 amino acids. The CDR3 loop reads CATSPRRGNGKLFF. CDR3 in DNA: TGTGCCACCAGCCCTAGACGAGGAAATGGAAAACTGTTTTTT.

The chain carries TRBV19 and TRBJ1-1; 8 nucleotides line up with TRBD1. This CDR3 has 13 residues. From germline, CDR1 is LNHDA and CDR2 SQIVND (reference sequence). V gave up 5 bases and J gave up 5 bases; unmatched junction bases: 4. CDR3 in amino acids: CASSPRGRTEAFF. The CDR3 nucleotides are TGTGCCAGTAGTCCCAGGGGGCGGACTGAAGCTTTCTTT.

The chain links TRBV25-1 to TRBJ1-2; TRBD1 matches 9 bases. Germline CDR1 MGHDK, CDR2 SYGVNS. The CDR3 has 15 residues. Losses at the gene ends were 4 bases for V and 4 bases for J; bases not matched to a gene: 7. CDR3 sequence (DNA): TGTGCCAGCAGTGGTTACCAGACAGGGGGCTATGGCTACACCTTC. Its translation is CASSGYQTGGYGYTF.

The chain recombines TRBV28 with TRBJ2-5; TRBD2 matches at 11 bases. The CDR3 is 17 amino acids. The V segment lost 2 bases and the J segment 3 bases; nucleotides outside the gene matches: 8. Germline loops: CDR1 MDHEN, CDR2 SYDVKM. The CDR3 coding sequence is TGTGCCAGCAGTTTAATGAGAGCGACTAGCGGGGAAGAGACCCAGTACTTC. It is translated as CASSLMRATSGEETQYF. The complete variable domain, with remaining parts taken from reference TRBV28 and TRBJ2-5, reads DVKVTQSSRYLVKRTGEKVFLECVQDMDHENMFWYRQDPGLGLRLIYFSYDVKMKEKGDIPEGYSVSREKKERFSLILESASTNQTSMYLCASSLMRATSGEETQYFGPGTRLLVL.

This clone was seen only a few times. The chain is built from TRBV7-3 and TRBJ1-2, with a possible D match to TRBD1 (5 bases). In germline, CDR1 is SGHTA, CDR2 FQGTGA. V was shortened by 4 bases and J by 7 bases, with 13 bases between the two germline ends. This CDR3 comprises 13 residues. The CDR3 is CASSYPGARGYTF. CDR3 bases: TGTGCCAGCAGCTACCCTGGGGCCCGTGGCTACACCTTC.